This TCR beta chain was sequenced for a study of tumor-infiltrating lymphocytes in localized non-small cell lung cancer. Study-level information: The cohort mixed smokers and never-smokers, several histologies, and some post-neoadjuvant-chemotherapy samples. Study-wide points: Not all patients were TCR sequenced, owing to tissue quantity.

V lost 4 bases and J 7 bases, leaving 17 bases between the germline ends. CDR3 size: 14 residues. CDR1 and CDR2 (germline): SGHNT, YYREEE (reference sequence). This clone appeared a few times. Its antigen is not identified. Here immunoSEQ multiplex PCR was the method, and the copy in TCRdb shows in-frame clones only, minus some. This sample has some 2,900 clones, with around 40% found just once. The chain is built from TRBV5-4 and TRBJ1-1; D is ambiguous. Material for sequencing was uninvolved lung tissue not adjacent to the tumor. The TCR comes from a human donor with non-small cell lung cancer. The CDR3 DNA reads as TGTGCCAGCAGCCTGGCGGGGAGCGCCGATGAAGCTTTCTTT. The encoded protein is CASSLAGSADEAFF.